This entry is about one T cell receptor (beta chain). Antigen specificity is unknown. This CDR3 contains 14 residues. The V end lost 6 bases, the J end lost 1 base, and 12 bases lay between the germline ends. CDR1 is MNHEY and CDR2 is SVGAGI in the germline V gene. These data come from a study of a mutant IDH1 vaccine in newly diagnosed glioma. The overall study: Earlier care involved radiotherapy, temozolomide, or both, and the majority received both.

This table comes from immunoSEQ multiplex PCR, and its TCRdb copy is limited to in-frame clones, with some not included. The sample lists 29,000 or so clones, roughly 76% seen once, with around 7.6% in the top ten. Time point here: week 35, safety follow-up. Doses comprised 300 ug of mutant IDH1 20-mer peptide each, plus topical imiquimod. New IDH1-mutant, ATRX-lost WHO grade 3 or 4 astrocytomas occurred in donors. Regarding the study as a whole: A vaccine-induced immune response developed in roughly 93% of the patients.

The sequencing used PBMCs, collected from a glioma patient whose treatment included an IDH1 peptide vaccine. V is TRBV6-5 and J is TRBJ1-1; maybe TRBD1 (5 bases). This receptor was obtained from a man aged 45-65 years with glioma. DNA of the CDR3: TGTGCCAGCAGGATAGACAGCCAGAACACTGAAGCTTTCTTT. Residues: CASRIDSQNTEAFF.